These 13 T cell receptor beta chains originate from one sample sequenced in a study of beta chain features in type 1 diabetes. Broader study findings: Significant though moderate, a shortening of TCRB CDR3s appeared in all four CD4+ subsets of Type 1 diabetes patients.

These receptors lack a known antigen. The whole isolated RNA underwent reverse transcription, so sequencing captured expressed TCRB transcripts. The method was immunoSEQ multiplex PCR; TCRdb's version includes in-frame clones alone and lacks a portion of them. The data show around 70,000 clones, approximately 47% seen once. Sequencing used central memory CD4+ T cells from blood. The receptors stem from a man aged 25 to 40 with type 1 diabetes.

The rearrangement links TRBV6-5 to TRBJ2-7; 11 bases match TRBD2. The trim removed 4 bases at V and 4 bases at J, leaving 6 bases unmatched. Germline V gene lookup returns CDR1 MNHEY and CDR2 SVGAGI. This CDR3 has 15 residues. CDR3 loop: CASSSLAGGLYEQYF. The CDR3 DNA reads TGTGCCAGCAGTTCCTTAGCGGGAGGGTTGTACGAGCAGTACTTC.

This clone occurred once. V gene TRBV2 combines with J gene TRBJ2-3; 10 nucleotides agree with TRBD2. V gave up 3 bases and J gave up 4 bases; unmatched junction bases: 4. Germline assignment: CDR1 SNHLY and CDR2 FYNNEI. The CDR3 length is 15 residues. The CDR3 region is CASSDASGSADTQYF. The CDR3 bases are TGTGCCAGCAGTGACGCTAGCGGGAGCGCAGATACGCAGTATTTT. Supplemented by reference TRBV2 and TRBJ2-3, the full variable domain reads EPEVTQTPSHQVTQMGQEVILRCVPISNHLYFYWYRQILGQKVEFLVSFYNNEISEKSEIFDDQFSVERPDGSNFTLKIRSTKLEDSAMYFCASSDASGSADTQYFGPGTRLTVL.

This chain joins TRBV7-9 and TRBJ1-2, with D uncertain. CDR1 is SEHNR and CDR2 is FQNEAQ in the germline V gene (reference sequence). The CDR3 sequence is 15 residues long. Trimming stripped 4 bases from V and 4 bases from J, with 16 bases between. This CDR3 reads CASSYSPTIRYGYTF. The CDR3, as DNA: TGTGCCAGCAGCTATTCCCCGACAATCCGCTATGGCTACACCTTC.

This clone was seen a handful of times. The rearrangement joins TRBV5-1 to TRBJ2-1; 7 nucleotides align to TRBD1. This CDR3 has 15 residues. Germline trimming cut 0 bases from V and 2 bases from J; bases unmatched to any gene: 2. The germline V gene has CDR1 SGHRS and CDR2 YFSETQ. The CDR3 coding sequence is TGCGCCAGCAGCTTGGTGCAGGGGGCCTACAATGAGCAGTTCTTC. Its protein is CASSLVQGAYNEQFF.

In its sample, this clone was seen a few times. This sequence joins TRBV5-1 and TRBJ2-1; a possible D gene is TRBD2 (6 bases). V lost 2 bases and J 2 bases, leaving 11 bases between the germline ends. Germline V CDR1 and CDR2: SGHRS, YFSETQ. This CDR3 contains 15 residues. CDR3 in amino acids: CASSFSGLTYNEQFF. The CDR3 DNA sequence: TGCGCCAGCAGCTTCTCGGGACTGACCTACAATGAGCAGTTCTTC.

The genes are TRBV7-9 and TRBJ2-5; 9 positions agree with TRBD2. Germline CDR1 SEHNR, CDR2 FQNEAQ (reference sequence). The CDR3 has 16 residues. V lost 1 base and J lost 3; bases outside the gene matches: 6. DNA for the CDR3: TGTGCCAGCAGCTTAGTTCGCGCTAGCGGGAAAGAGACCCAGTACTTC. Its protein is CASSLVRASGKETQYF.

This clone was seen a handful of times. The chain is built from TRBV7-8 and TRBJ2-7; 12 bases align to TRBD1. CDR1 is SGHVS, CDR2 FQNEAQ, per germline. The length of the CDR3 is 15 residues. J lost 7 bases, V lost 1 base, and 5 bases had no gene match. The CDR3 here is CASSLVGQGAGEQYF. The CDR3 nucleotides are TGTGCCAGCAGCTTAGTGGGACAGGGGGCAGGGGAGCAGTACTTC.

The CDR3: CASSSAGGLNTGELFF. CDR3 DNA: TGTGCCAGCAGCTCCGCTGGAGGGCTCAACACCGGGGAGCTGTTTTTT. The rearrangement joins TRBV5-6 to TRBJ2-2, with D possibly matching TRBD2 (6 bases). The CDR3 sequence is 16 residues long. V lost 3 bases and J lost 2, with 14 bases in between. Germline assignment: CDR1 SGHDT and CDR2 YYEEEE.

The gene calls are TRBV12-5 and TRBJ2-7; 10 bases fit TRBD1. V was pared by 7 bases and J by 3 bases, with 15 bases of the junction left unmatched. The CDR3 is made up of 17 amino acids. Germline-derived CDR1 and CDR2 are LGHNT and FRNRAP. The CDR3 is CASVFEEGQGLVYEQYF. CDR3 bases: TGTGCTAGTGTTTTCGAGGAGGGACAGGGGCTTGTCTACGAGCAGTACTTC.

The sample holds one count of this clone. The rearrangement joins TRBV7-2 to TRBJ1-1, with unresolved D. The CDR3 runs to 13 residues. V lost 2 bases and J 4 bases, leaving 8 bases between the germline ends. The germline V gene has CDR1 SGHTA and CDR2 FQGNSA. The CDR3: CASSLRSSTEAFF. CDR3 nucleotides: TGTGCCAGCAGCTTAAGGTCTAGCACTGAAGCTTTCTTT.

The CDR3 nucleotides are TGCGCCAGCAGCTTGGGTTTCGGAGACACAGATACGCAGTATTTT. Its protein is CASSLGFGDTDTQYF. The gene calls are TRBV5-1 and TRBJ2-3; D uncertain. Germline-derived CDR1 and CDR2 are SGHRS and YFSETQ. The V and J ends lost 0 bases and 2 bases respectively, with 10 bases between them. CDR3 length equals 15 residues.

The chain couples TRBV15 to TRBJ2-5, with 7 bases fitting TRBD1. V was clipped by 5 bases and J by 2 bases; unmatched bases: 8. This CDR3 contains 15 residues. Germline lookup yields CDR1 LNHNV and CDR2 YYDKDF (reference sequence). The CDR3 region has the DNA TGTGCCACCAGCCCCCGGACAGGAAATCAAGAGACCCAGTACTTC. Translation: CATSPRTGNQETQYF. Variable domain in full (rest from reference TRBV15 and TRBJ2-5): DAMVIQNPRYQVTQFGKPVTLSCSQTLNHNVMYWYQQKSSQAPKLLFHYYDKDFNNEADTPDNFQSRRPNTSFCFLDIRSPGLGDTAMYLCATSPRTGNQETQYFGPGTRLLVL.

The V call is TRBV5-8, the J call TRBJ2-3, with D possibly being TRBD1 (5 bases). Per germline, CDR1 SGHTS and CDR2 YDEGEE. V was shortened by 0 bases and J by 4 bases, with 15 bases between the two germline ends. The CDR3 covers 16 residues. The CDR3 is CASSLDLLGVADTQYF. The CDR3 DNA reads TGTGCCAGCAGCTTGGATCTCTTAGGGGTGGCAGATACGCAGTATTTT.